The T cell receptor beta chain under discussion was sequenced for a study of vaccination and CD4 T cells after COVID-19. The overall study: As control conditions, cultures were given either a CEFX pool serving as positive control, an HIV-1 Nef pool, or no peptide at all.

As for treatment: 10-day PBMC culture with coronavirus spike peptide pools or control peptides (ViraFEST assay). Germline trimming cut 3 bases from V and 7 bases from J; bases unmatched to any gene: 3. CDR3 size: 14 residues. Germline values: CDR1 SEHNR, CDR2 FQNEAQ (reference sequence). This clonotype occurred once. What it binds is unknown. At the Johns Hopkins FTIC core, DNA taken from cultured CD4+ T cells was sequenced by way of the Oncomine TCR Beta short-read assay. TCRdb re-called the PCR reads through MiXCR, storing one row per CDR3 protein. The sample records over 10,000 distinct CDR3 sequences, about 60% being singletons.

This sequence joins TRBV7-9 and TRBJ1-2; 12 positions match TRBD1. Specimen: CD4+ T cells from blood, cultured in vitro. The receptor comes from a human donor who had recovered from COVID-19. The CDR3 sequence is CASSLGQGASGYTF. For the CDR3, the DNA is TGTGCCAGCAGCTTGGGACAGGGGGCTAGTGGCTACACCTTC.